The sequence of this T cell receptor (beta chain) was determined in a study of T-cell memory formation after mild COVID-19. For the study at large: TCR clusters showed largely donor specificity.

TCRdb used MiXCR to reprocess the 5' RACE reads, holding one entry per CDR3 protein. Seen here are fewer than 200,000 distinct CDR3 sequences, less than 20% observed once, and the top ten hold 3% to 4.5%. In the case of this clonotype: Its specificity is not known.

Regarding the study as a whole: Most CD4+ clones that shrank were in CM and EM, while CD8+ ones turned up in EMRA.

Source material: PBMCs or a T cell subset sorted from them (not recorded which). The TCR originated in a man in his late teens or twenties who had mild COVID-19 (a few samples of this study predate the infection). Cell type and time point are not known.

The CDR3 region has the DNA TGTGCCAGCACCCCGCAGCAGGGGGGATCACCCCTCCACTTT. Residues: CASTPQQGGSPLHF. The chain employs TRBV6-6 and TRBJ1-6; 7 nucleotides line up with TRBD1. In germline, CDR1 is MNHNY, CDR2 SVGAGI (reference sequence). With V trimmed by 7 bases and J by 10 bases, 10 bases remained unmatched. The CDR3 covers 14 residues.